The 21 T cell receptor beta chains reported below all come from one sample, sequenced in a study of vaccination effects on CD4 cells after COVID-19. No antigen has been assigned to these receptors. Investigators separated out CD4+ T cells once approximately 11 days of culture had passed. All participants had two doses of either the BNT162b2 or mRNA-1273 vaccine. Sequenced by immunoSEQ multiplex PCR; TCRdb stores in-frame clones only, minus some. The sample holds around 62,000 clones, 74% seen once. This sample comprised CD4+ T cells from PBMCs cultured without peptide, obtained after COVID-19 vaccination. These receptors all stem from a human donor who received a COVID-19 vaccine.

The chain couples TRBV27 to TRBJ2-7; 9 bases line up with TRBD1. V dropped 5 bases and J dropped 5; count of bases not matched to a gene: 19. CDR1 and CDR2 (germline): MNHEY, SMNVEV (reference sequence). The CDR3 is made up of 18 amino acids. The CDR3 protein is CASSPRRPGTGILHEQYV. The CDR3, as DNA: TGTGCCAGCAGTCCAAGACGTCCCGGGACAGGGATTCTGCACGAGCAGTACGTC.

The chain is built from TRBV18 and TRBJ2-7; 9 bases line up with TRBD2. CDR1 is KGHSH and CDR2 is LQKENI in the germline V gene. The CDR3 length is 17 residues. V lost 3 bases to trimming and J lost 3 bases; unmatched junction nucleotides: 12. The CDR3 loop reads CASSPANSGTSNYEQYV. Written as DNA, the CDR3 is TGTGCCAGCTCACCGGCAAACTCCGGGACTAGCAACTACGAGCAGTACGTC.

This chain links TRBV12-3 or TRBV12-4 with TRBJ1-6, with D uncertain. V was pared by 6 bases and J by 5 bases, with 8 bases between. CDR3 size: 13 residues. This chain's CDR3 is CASRGSNNSPLHF. The CDR3 nucleotides are TGTGCCAGCAGGGGGAGTAATAATTCACCCCTCCACTTT.

The chain couples TRBV5-8 to TRBJ2-3; 8 bases fit TRBD1. The CDR3 sequence is 16 residues long. V gave up 7 bases and J gave up 6 bases; unmatched junction bases: 16. CDR1 and CDR2 from the germline V gene are SGHTS and YDEGEE. The CDR3 spells CASPSVPGGDPDTQYF. The CDR3 region has the DNA TGTGCCAGCCCATCCGTCCCAGGGGGCGACCCGGATACGCAGTATTTT.

The chain combines TRBV7-9 with TRBJ2-5; D may be TRBD1 or TRBD2 (5 bases each). CDR1 and CDR2 from the germline V gene are SEHNR and FQNEAQ (reference sequence). This CDR3 has 16 residues. V lost 3 bases, J lost 0 bases, and 14 bases lay in between. The CDR3 nucleotides are TGTGCCAGCAGCTTGGGGGTGTTAGGGTACCAAGAGACCCAGTACTTC. Its translation: CASSLGVLGYQETQYF.

The chain carries TRBV7-3 and TRBJ2-2; unclear D gene. Trimming cost V 3 bases and J 3 bases, with 14 bases left between them. The CDR3 is made up of 16 amino acids. Per the germline V gene, CDR1 is SGHTA and CDR2 is FQGTGA. CDR3 sequence reads: CASSFSPGADTGELFF. CDR3 nucleotides: TGTGCCAGCAGCTTTAGTCCGGGCGCCGACACCGGGGAGCTGTTTTTT.

This sequence joins TRBV5-1 and TRBJ2-1; possible D gene TRBD1, 5 bases. The CDR3 consists of 14 residues. The ends were cut back, 3 bases at V and 5 bases at J, with 12 bases in the middle. Germline V CDR1 and CDR2: SGHRS, YFSETQ. CDR3 coding DNA: TGCGCCAGCAGCTCCAGGGTAGGGCACAATGAGCAGTTCTTC. Residues: CASSSRVGHNEQFF.

V usage is TRBV5-1 and J usage is TRBJ2-3, with D uncertain. Germline V gives CDR1 SGHRS, CDR2 YFSETQ. The CDR3 consists of 16 residues. V was pared by 2 bases and J by 4 bases, with 17 bases between. CDR3 coding DNA: TGCGCCAGCAGCTTCCGGGTCCTCGGCGACCCAGATACGCAGTATTTT. Encoded protein: CASSFRVLGDPDTQYF.

There are a few counts of this clone. J is TRBJ1-1 and V is TRBV14; possible D gene TRBD1, 5 bases. This CDR3 contains 15 residues. Germline V gives CDR1 SGHDN, CDR2 FVKESK. Trimming took 4 bases from V and 1 from J, leaving 13 bases between them. As DNA, the CDR3 is TGTGCCAGCAGCCCCTTCAGGGTTGAGAACACTGAAGCTTTCTTT. This translates into CASSPFRVENTEAFF.

The J gene is TRBJ2-5, the V gene TRBV29-1; weak D call: TRBD1 (5 bases). Germline CDR1 and CDR2: SQVTM and ANQGSEA. V shed 6 bases and J shed 4 bases, with 12 bases lying between them. This CDR3 is built from 12 residues. CDR3 in amino acids: CSVTPQGETQYF. The CDR3 DNA reads TGCAGCGTCACCCCGCAGGGAGAGACCCAGTACTTC. The full variable domain, with the rest looked up from reference TRBV29-1 and TRBJ2-5, is SAVISQKPSRDICQRGTSLTIQCQVDSQVTMMFWYRQQPGQSLTLIATANQGSEATYESGFVIDKFPISRPNLTFSTLTVSNMSPEDSSIYLCSVTPQGETQYFGPGTRLLVL.

The V gene is TRBV6-5, the J gene TRBJ1-3, with D maybe TRBD1 (5 bases). This CDR3 contains 14 residues. Germline V gives CDR1 MNHEY, CDR2 SVGAGI. V lost 8 bases, J lost 0 bases, and 11 bases lay in between. The CDR3 region is CASGGGPSGNTIYF. For the CDR3, the DNA is TGTGCCAGCGGGGGAGGACCCTCTGGAAACACCATATATTTT.

This CDR3 reads CSVEDQQGVEAFF. The CDR3 DNA reads as TGCAGCGTTGAAGATCAACAGGGAGTAGAAGCTTTCTTT. The genes are TRBV29-1 and TRBJ1-1, with TRBD1 as a possible D gene (6 bases). With 0 bases removed from V and 8 bases from J, the gap between germline ends came to 13 bases. Germline V lookup: CDR1 SQVTM, CDR2 ANQGSEA. The CDR3 contains 13 residues.

This clone was recorded only once. The gene calls are TRBV3-1 (or the pseudogene TRBV3-2) and TRBJ2-1; D assignment may be TRBD1 or TRBD2 (5 bases each). V lost 6 bases and J 7 bases, leaving 19 bases between the germline ends. This CDR3 has 15 residues. Per germline, CDR1 LGHDT and CDR2 YNNKEL (reference sequence). CDR3 nucleotides: TGTGCCAGCAGTCAATCCTGGGGGAACCCGAATGAGCAGTTCTTC. Its translation is CASSQSWGNPNEQFF.

The chain joins TRBV28 to TRBJ2-2, with D maybe TRBD1 (6 bases). Trimming stripped 6 bases from V and 5 bases from J, with 19 bases between. Germline CDR1 and CDR2: MDHEN and SYDVKM. This CDR3 has 16 amino acids. The DNA for the CDR3 is TGTGCCAGCAGCGATAACCCAGGGGCACATACCGGGGAGCTGTTTTTT. It translates to CASSDNPGAHTGELFF.

This chain connects TRBV2 to TRBJ2-5, with 12 nucleotides matching TRBD2. Germline assignment: CDR1 SNHLY and CDR2 FYNNEI. The CDR3 covers 15 residues. The ends lost 4 bases at V and 4 bases at J; junction bases unmatched: 4. The CDR3 bases are TGTGCCAGCAGTGTTGGACTAGCGGGGATAGAGACCCAGTACTTC. As protein: CASSVGLAGIETQYF.

This rearrangement joins TRBV5-1 to TRBJ1-3, with D uncertain. Trimming removed 1 base from V and 2 bases from J, with 10 bases in between. This CDR3 region has 15 residues. The germline CDR1 and CDR2 sequences are SGHRS and YFSETQ. The CDR3 is CASSLMADPGNTIYF. CDR3 coding DNA: TGCGCCAGCAGCTTGATGGCAGACCCTGGAAACACCATATATTTT.

This clone was picked up one time. The CDR3 is CASSSAGSQSLNTEAFF. The CDR3 bases are TGTGCCAGCAGTTCGGCGGGCAGCCAGTCCTTGAACACTGAAGCTTTCTTT. J is TRBJ1-1 and V is TRBV28; D call uncertain. The CDR3 is made up of 17 amino acids. Germline lookup yields CDR1 MDHEN and CDR2 SYDVKM. Trimming removed 4 bases at V and 0 bases at J, with 18 bases between. The full variable domain, completed using reference TRBV28 and TRBJ1-1, is DVKVTQSSRYLVKRTGEKVFLECVQDMDHENMFWYRQDPGLGLRLIYFSYDVKMKEKGDIPEGYSVSREKKERFSLILESASTNQTSMYLCASSSAGSQSLNTEAFFGQGTRLTVV.

The gene calls are TRBV2 and TRBJ1-3; the match to TRBD1 covers 8 bases. This CDR3 region has 15 residues. The V gene end was trimmed by 5 bases and the J gene end by 4 bases; junction bases not matched to a gene: 7. Germline V lookup: CDR1 SNHLY, CDR2 FYNNEI. This chain's CDR3 is CASSRQGLGGNTIYF. In DNA form, the CDR3 reads TGTGCCAGCAGTAGACAGGGGCTCGGAGGAAACACCATATATTTT.

The CDR3 coding sequence is TGTGCCAGCAGACGACAGGGGGCAATCACTGAAGCTTTCTTT. Amino acid sequence: CASRRQGAITEAFF. The V gene is TRBV28, the J gene TRBJ1-1, with 10 positions matching TRBD1. With 6 bases clipped from V and 4 bases from J, the junction kept 5 bases outside the gene matches. The length of the CDR3 is 14 residues. From germline, CDR1 is MDHEN and CDR2 SYDVKM.

The table lists this clone with a few counts. The gene calls are TRBV10-2 and TRBJ1-5, with D unclear. The CDR3 is 14 amino acids. Germline V gene lookup returns CDR1 WSHSY and CDR2 SAAADI. V was pared by 6 bases and J by 3 bases, with 12 bases between. For the CDR3, the DNA is TGCGCCAGCAGCCCCGTAAATTTCAATCAGCCCCAGCATTTT. Translated, it gives CASSPVNFNQPQHF.

This chain links TRBV5-1 with TRBJ2-3; 12 nucleotides line up with TRBD2. Trimming cost V 0 bases and J 0 bases; bases outside gene matches: 5. The CDR3 runs 18 residues. Germline-derived CDR1 and CDR2 are SGHRS and YFSETQ. CDR3 amino acids: CASSLGLAGAASTDTQYF. DNA for the CDR3: TGCGCCAGCAGCTTGGGACTAGCGGGGGCCGCTAGCACAGATACGCAGTATTTT.